This T cell receptor (beta chain) was recorded in a study of blood T cell repertoires in COVID-19. Study-wide context: Whether acute or convalescent, the COVID-19 samples came from the United States, Italy and Spain. The cDNA or gDNA used as material had been derived from T cells, B-cell-depleted T cells, or PBMCs.

Authors' processing steps: Amplification with reference gene primers provided the estimates of nucleated cell counts. Profiling relied on immunoSEQ multiplex PCR, and the TCRdb table lists in-frame clones only, not all of them. Clone size and V and J calls were adopted from that table, with D and trimming inferred from the DNA. The sample lists about 250,000 clones; 65% to 85% were seen once. Germline-derived CDR1 and CDR2 are SGHNT and YYREEE (reference sequence). This CDR3 spans 16 amino acids. V dropped 4 bases and J dropped 1; count of bases not matched to a gene: 7. The chain has TRBV5-4 and TRBJ2-5, with TRBD2 matching over 10 bases. This clonotype originated in a man aged 35 to 55 with active or convalescent COVID-19. The sequencing input was peripheral blood. CDR3 in amino acids: CASSPTASGSQETQYF. CDR3 in DNA: TGTGCCAGCAGCCCGACGGCTAGCGGGAGCCAAGAGACCCAGTACTTC.